These 23 T cell receptor beta chains originate from one sample sequenced in a study of Ad26.COV2.S vaccination and SARS-CoV-2 variants. The treatment: roughly 18 received Ad26.COV2.S at low or high dose, single or two shots; several received placebo; per-sample allocation not given. All samples were drawn on day 63, counting from the first vaccine or placebo injection. The method was immunoSEQ multiplex PCR; TCRdb's version includes in-frame clones alone and lacks a portion of them. The table includes some 300,000 clones, around 85% detected once. Sequencing used peripheral blood, obtained in a trial of Ad26.COV2.S vaccine versus placebo. These receptors all stem from a person between 18 and 65 years old who received the Ad26.COV2.S COVID-19 vaccine or a placebo.

This clone was observed once. The chain recombines TRBV24-1 with TRBJ1-1; D unresolved. Trimming took off 4 bases at V and 5 bases at J, with 19 bases between the two ends. The CDR3 totals 16 residues. In germline, CDR1 is KGHDR, CDR2 SFDVKD. Here the CDR3 DNA reads TGTGCCACCAGTGAGCCCTCCGACGACCTTGGGACTGAAGCTTTCTTT. Its protein is CATSEPSDDLGTEAFF.

The genes are TRBV6-5 and TRBJ2-5; D is perhaps TRBD2 (6 bases). Trimming shortened V by 4 bases and J by 0 bases, and 15 bases separated the two germline ends. There are 16 residues in the CDR3. Germline V gene lookup returns CDR1 MNHEY and CDR2 SVGAGI. The CDR3 spells CASSSLASGDQETQYF. CDR3 bases: TGTGCCAGCAGTTCGTTAGCTTCGGGGGACCAAGAGACCCAGTACTTC.

This chain connects TRBV10-3 to TRBJ2-7; D is unresolved. The germline V gene has CDR1 ENHRY and CDR2 SYGVKD. The V end was cut by 5 bases, the J end by 3 bases, with 11 bases between. The CDR3 contains 13 residues. CDR3 sequence reads: CAISPYSNYEQYF. Here the CDR3 DNA reads TGTGCCATCAGTCCCTATAGCAACTACGAGCAGTACTTC.

V usage is TRBV5-4 and J usage is TRBJ2-5; perhaps D is TRBD1 or TRBD2 (5 bases each). In germline, CDR1 is SGHNT, CDR2 YYREEE (reference sequence). The CDR3 consists of 13 residues. V shed 1 base and J shed 6 bases, with 10 bases lying between them. CDR3 DNA sequence: TGTGCCAGCAGCTTGTGGGGGAAAAAGACCCAGTACTTC. Residues: CASSLWGKKTQYF.

The chain joins TRBV28 to TRBJ1-5, with 8 bases lining up with TRBD1. V was pared by 6 bases and J by 2 bases, with 6 bases of the junction left unmatched. This CDR3 region has 15 residues. The germline V gene has CDR1 MDHEN and CDR2 SYDVKM. The CDR3 DNA reads as TGTGCCAGCAGCCTTGACAGGGGTGGCAATCAGCCCCAGCATTTT. The encoded protein is CASSLDRGGNQPQHF.

This clone appeared once. The chain joins TRBV24-1 to TRBJ2-3, with 12 positions matching TRBD1. The CDR3 is made up of 18 amino acids. V lost 6 bases to trimming and J lost 1 base; unmatched junction nucleotides: 10. CDR1 and CDR2 (germline): KGHDR, SFDVKD. The DNA for the CDR3 is TGTGCCACCAGTCGGTCGGGACAGGGGGCCCCCGGCACAGATACGCAGTATTTT. Its translation is CATSRSGQGAPGTDTQYF.

The chain links TRBV11-3 to TRBJ1-2; D is undetermined. This CDR3 contains 12 residues. Trimming took off 7 bases at V and 4 bases at J, with 10 bases between the two ends. Germline lookup yields CDR1 SGHNT and CDR2 YENEEA. CDR3 loop: CASTKDGYGYTF. CDR3 nucleotides: TGTGCCAGCACTAAGGACGGCTATGGCTACACCTTC.

To note about this clone: A read error may produce the germline difference seen at one junction end. J is TRBJ1-2 and V is TRBV6-2 or TRBV6-3; D uncertain. Germline V gives CDR1 MNHEY, CDR2 SVGEGT. This CDR3 has 13 amino acids. The CDR3 here is CASTYSADAGYTF. In DNA form, the CDR3 reads TGTGCCAGCACTTACTCAGCTGACGCCGGCTACACCTTC.

This clone has just one count. The CDR3 DNA reads TGTGCCAGCAGCTTAGCGTCACAGGGTGGCCACGAGCAGTACTTC. Translation gives CASSLASQGGHEQYF. This rearrangement joins TRBV7-2 to TRBJ2-7; perhaps TRBD1 as D (6 bases). The CDR3 runs 15 residues. Trimming removed 0 bases at V and 5 bases at J, with 14 bases between. The germline V gene has CDR1 SGHTA and CDR2 FQGNSA.

CDR3 coding DNA: TGTGCCAGTAGTATCCTGGGGGGGAGAGAGACCCAGTACTTC. Translated, it gives CASSILGGRETQYF. The chain uses TRBV19 and TRBJ2-5; 7 nucleotides align to TRBD2. This CDR3 has 14 amino acids. Germline V gene data show CDR1 as LNHDA and CDR2 as SQIVND (reference sequence). After removal of 3 bases from V and 4 bases from J, the junction contained 5 bases not matched to a gene.

The rearrangement uses TRBV6-5 and TRBJ2-1; 11 bases are shared with TRBD2. V lost 8 bases to trimming and J lost 9 bases; unmatched junction nucleotides: 9. The CDR3 is made up of 14 amino acids. Germline V gene lookup returns CDR1 MNHEY and CDR2 SVGAGI. Here the CDR3 DNA reads TGTGCCAGCTTTTATAGCGGGGGGGGTACTGAGCAGTTCTTC. This gives the protein CASFYSGGGTEQFF.

This clone was seen many times. This chain joins TRBV2 and TRBJ2-1; the match to TRBD1 covers 7 bases. The CDR3 consists of 14 residues. Germline CDR1 and CDR2: SNHLY and FYNNEI. With V trimmed by 6 bases and J by 9 bases, 11 bases remained unmatched. CDR3 amino acids: CASSRLTGFGEQFF. DNA of the CDR3: TGTGCCAGCAGCCGGCTGACAGGGTTTGGTGAGCAGTTCTTC.

V and J are TRBV6-1 and TRBJ1-2; no clear D gene. Deletions cut 2 bases from V and 7 bases from J, with 8 bases between. The CDR3 has 12 amino acids. The germline CDR1 and CDR2 sequences are MNHNS and SASEGT. The CDR3 here is CASSESGVGYTF. DNA of the CDR3: TGTGCCAGCAGTGAATCGGGAGTTGGCTACACCTTC.

This sequence joins TRBV7-6 and TRBJ1-5, with 9 bases fitting TRBD1. The germline V gene has CDR1 SGHVS and CDR2 FNYEAQ. There are 20 residues in the CDR3. J was trimmed by 4 bases and V by 1 base; bases with no gene match: 17. In nucleotides, the CDR3 is TGTGCCAGCAGCTTAGTGGCGGGACAGGGAGGTCCCGAGGGTAATCAGCCCCAGCATTTT. Protein: CASSLVAGQGGPEGNQPQHF.

V gene TRBV6-5 combines with J gene TRBJ1-2, with a tentative D call TRBD1 (6 bases). CDR3 length equals 13 residues. The germline V and J ends were trimmed by 6 bases and 7 bases, with 15 bases remaining between them. CDR1 MNHEY and CDR2 SVGAGI come from the germline V gene. CDR3: CASSPTGWAGYTF. For the CDR3, the DNA is TGTGCCAGCAGCCCCACAGGGTGGGCTGGCTACACCTTC.

The chain carries TRBV12-5 and TRBJ2-3, with unresolved D. The CDR3 runs 12 residues. Looked up from germline, CDR1 is LGHNT and CDR2 is FRNRAP. V lost 4 bases and J lost 2, with 4 bases in between. The CDR3 DNA sequence: TGTGCTAGTGGTTATAACACAGATACGCAGTATTTT. As protein: CASGYNTDTQYF. Together with reference TRBV12-5 and TRBJ2-3, the CDR3 gives the full variable domain: DARVTQTPRHKVTEMGQEVTMRCQPILGHNTVFWYRQTMMQGLELLAYFRNRAPLDDSGMPKDRFSAEMPDATLATLKIQPSEPRDSAVYFCASGYNTDTQYFGPGTRLTVL.

This sequence joins TRBV7-2 and TRBJ2-7; D might be TRBD2 (5 bases). V dropped 3 bases and J dropped 1 base, with 19 bases sitting between them. Germline V CDR1 and CDR2: SGHTA, FQGNSA. CDR3 size: 17 residues. The CDR3 here is CASSFNPHPGSSYEQYF. The CDR3, as DNA: TGTGCCAGCAGCTTTAATCCTCACCCGGGGAGTTCCTACGAGCAGTACTTC.

This rearrangement joins TRBV5-4 to TRBJ1-4, with 9 positions matching TRBD1. The CDR3 totals 15 residues. V was pared by 1 base and J by 6 bases, with 4 bases of the junction left unmatched. CDR1 SGHNT and CDR2 YYREEE come from the germline V gene (reference sequence). The CDR3 loop is CASSLMDRGHEKLFF. Written as DNA, the CDR3 is TGTGCCAGCAGCTTGATGGACAGGGGTCATGAAAAACTGTTTTTT.

The chain is built from TRBV30 and TRBJ2-2, with 7 bases matching TRBD1. Germline V lookup: CDR1 GTSNPN, CDR2 SVGIG (reference sequence). The CDR3 contains 14 residues. The J segment lost 2 bases and the V segment lost 5 bases, leaving 5 bases of the junction unmatched. The DNA for the CDR3 is TGTGCCTGGTTCGACAGGGCTAACACCGGGGAGCTGTTTTTT. Protein product: CAWFDRANTGELFF.

The gene calls are TRBV9 and TRBJ2-7; either TRBD1 or TRBD2 may fit D (5 bases each). CDR1 and CDR2 (germline): SGDLS, YYNGEE. Trimming pared 3 bases from V and 6 bases from J, leaving 19 bases between. This CDR3 comprises 15 residues. DNA of the CDR3: TGTGCCAGCAGCGCAGTTTTGGGGGTCTCGGCCGAGCAGTACTTC. This codes for CASSAVLGVSAEQYF.

V and J are TRBV28 and TRBJ2-5; 7 bases fit TRBD1. Germline V gives CDR1 MDHEN, CDR2 SYDVKM. The CDR3 is 13 amino acids. V shed 7 bases, J shed 4 bases, and the junction held 6 bases outside the gene matches. CDR3 in amino acids: CASTPAGGETQYF. DNA for the CDR3: TGTGCCAGCACCCCGGCAGGGGGAGAGACCCAGTACTTC.

The chain is built from TRBV7-9 and TRBJ1-3; no clear D gene. Germline CDR1 and CDR2: SEHNR and FQNEAQ (reference sequence). The CDR3 length is 12 residues. V was clipped by 4 bases and J by 3 bases, with 4 bases between them. DNA of the CDR3: TGTGCCAGCAGCTCCCATGGAAACACCATATATTTT. Amino acids: CASSSHGNTIYF. The full variable domain, its missing parts supplied by reference TRBV7-9 and TRBJ1-3, is DTGVSQNPRHKITKRGQNVTFRCDPISEHNRLYWYRQTLGQGPEFLTYFQNEAQLEKSRLLSDRFSAERPKGSFSTLEIQRTEQGDSAMYLCASSSHGNTIYFGEGSWLTVV.

The gene calls are TRBV2 and TRBJ1-5; possibly TRBD1 for D (5 bases). CDR3 length equals 15 residues. Deletions cut 2 bases from V and 4 bases from J, with 12 bases between. CDR1 and CDR2 (germline): SNHLY, FYNNEI. CDR3 loop: CASSEFRTGNQPQHF. The CDR3 bases are TGTGCCAGCAGTGAATTTCGCACAGGAAATCAGCCCCAGCATTTT.